This TCR beta chain is drawn from a study of spatial heterogeneity in lung cancer. Whole-study context: Any follow-up PBMC samples that were available went on to be sequenced, and the median time to follow-up was roughly two years after resection.

This clonotype was observed many times. TCRdb called the 5' RACE reads again in MiXCR, with one record for every CDR3 protein. The sample has 51,000 or so distinct CDR3 sequences, 7.4% seen once. Time point of the sample: blood at routine non-recurrence follow-up after resection. Unsorted tumor, nontumor lung tissue or cryopreserved PBMC supplied the whole RNA. Trimming left V 7 bases short and J 0 bases short, with 10 bases between. CDR1 is SGHTA and CDR2 is FQGNSA in the germline V gene. This CDR3 is built from 15 residues. This rearrangement joins TRBV7-2 to TRBJ1-6; D is ambiguous. The clonotype comes from a female donor with early-stage non-small cell lung cancer. Sequencing was performed on PBMCs, taken at follow-up. This chain's CDR3 is CASTLGSSYNSPLHF. The DNA for the CDR3 is TGTGCCAGCACCCTTGGTAGCTCCTATAATTCACCCCTCCACTTT.